The 26 T cell receptor beta chains in this list originate from one sample, sequenced in a study of T cells in Graves' hyperthyroidism and ophthalmopathy. The investigators amplified TCR beta CDR3 regions from RNA transcripts. First-round RT-PCR of the TCR CDR3 relied on the HTBI primer set. TCRdb re-called the multiplex PCR reads through MiXCR, storing one row per CDR3 protein. Found here are roughly 740,000 distinct CDR3 sequences, about a sixth of them singletons; the top ten hold under 9.5%. The sequencing input was blood. Receptors were obtained from a man between 18 and 35 years old with Graves' hyperthyroidism.

This clonotype occurred many times. The chain employs TRBV28 and TRBJ2-1, with D perhaps matching TRBD2 (5 bases). Trimming took off 6 bases at V and 3 bases at J, with 9 bases between the two ends. This CDR3 has 13 amino acids. The germline CDR1 and CDR2 sequences are MDHEN and SYDVKM. CDR3 region: CASRVRGYNEQFF. CDR3 nucleotides: TGTGCCAGCAGGGTCCGGGGCTACAATGAGCAGTTCTTC.

This clonotype occurred many times. The V call is TRBV5-6, the J call TRBJ1-1, with 8 positions matching TRBD1. The germline gives CDR1 SGHDT, CDR2 YYEEEE. V lost 0 bases to trimming and J lost 7 bases; unmatched junction nucleotides: 5. The CDR3 sequence is 14 residues long. The CDR3 bases are TGTGCCAGCAGCTTGGCCCAAGACAGGGGTGAAGCTTTCTTT. Translating it yields CASSLAQDRGEAFF.

The V call is TRBV19, the J call TRBJ2-1, with D unclear. Per germline, CDR1 LNHDA and CDR2 SQIVND (reference sequence). V was cut by 8 bases and J by 8 bases, with 22 bases left in between. The CDR3 sequence is 15 residues long. The CDR3, as DNA: TGTGCCAGTGGGTGGTCTATGGTAGGGATGGATGAGCAGTTCTTC. The encoded protein is CASGWSMVGMDEQFF.

Comment on this clonotype: A read error may produce the germline difference seen at one junction end. The gene calls are TRBV7-7 and TRBJ1-2; possibly TRBD1 for D (6 bases). This CDR3 contains 17 residues. The germline gives CDR1 SSHAT, CDR2 FNYEAQ (reference sequence). The CDR3 loop reads CASSSRNYQGFLYGYTF. CDR3 nucleotide sequence: TGTGCTAGCAGCTCCAGAAACTATCAGGGGTTTCTCTATGGCTACACCTTC.

This clonotype was recorded many times. The CDR3, as DNA: TGTGCCAGCAGTTTGGTGGACTCCCAAGAGAATGGCTACACCTTC. Protein sequence: CASSLVDSQENGYTF. The chain carries TRBV27 and TRBJ1-2; D gene unclear. The ends were cut back, 3 bases at V and 6 bases at J, with 17 bases in the middle. Looked up from germline, CDR1 is MNHEY and CDR2 is SMNVEV (reference sequence). The CDR3 covers 15 residues.

This clonotype was detected ten times or more. The J gene is TRBJ1-1, the V gene TRBV20-1; D is ambiguous. The germline CDR1 and CDR2 sequences are DFQATT and SNEGSKA (reference sequence). The CDR3 contains 13 residues. Trimming shortened V by 3 bases and J by 6 bases, and 14 bases separated the two germline ends. The CDR3, as DNA: TGCAGTGCTAGGAGGCCCTCGGTGGCTGAAGCTTTCTTT. Its protein product is CSARRPSVAEAFF.

This clonotype appeared many times. V usage is TRBV5-1 and J usage is TRBJ2-7; D remains ambiguous. The germline V gene has CDR1 SGHRS and CDR2 YFSETQ. The germline V and J ends were trimmed by 2 bases and 2 bases, with 14 bases remaining between them. The CDR3 is 15 residues long. The DNA for the CDR3 is TGCGCCAGCAGCTTCGGCGGCGCATTAGCCTACGAGCAGTACTTC. Its protein product is CASSFGGALAYEQYF.

This clonotype has just a few counts. The chain links TRBV28 to TRBJ2-5; tentatively, D is TRBD1 (6 bases). The CDR3 loop spans 14 amino acids. CDR1 is MDHEN, CDR2 SYDVKM, per germline. Trimming removed 5 bases from V and 4 bases from J, with 14 bases in between. The CDR3 reads CASSQRTVRETQYF. The CDR3 DNA reads as TGTGCCAGCAGTCAAAGGACAGTGCGAGAGACCCAGTACTTC.

This clonotype appeared many times. The chain links TRBV30 to TRBJ1-1; 7 positions match TRBD1. The CDR3 length is 13 residues. Germline CDR1 reads GTSNPN; CDR2 reads SVGIG (reference sequence). J gave up 0 bases and V 8 bases, and 6 bases lay outside the gene matches. Written as DNA, the CDR3 is TGTGCCCGGAACAGGGGCCTGAACACTGAAGCTTTCTTT. This codes for CARNRGLNTEAFF.

This clonotype was observed at least ten times. This rearrangement joins TRBV18 to TRBJ2-7; maybe TRBD1 (6 bases). The V end was cut by 0 bases, the J end by 6 bases, with 12 bases between. CDR3 length: 14 amino acids. CDR1 and CDR2 from the germline V gene are KGHSH and LQKENI. The chain's CDR3 is CASSPPTGTREQYF. The CDR3 DNA is TGTGCCAGCTCACCACCCACAGGGACCCGCGAGCAGTACTTC.

This clonotype was counted only a few times. The chain employs TRBV12-3 or TRBV12-4 and TRBJ2-5; TRBD2 matches at 12 bases. V lost 7 bases, J lost 5 bases, and 26 bases stayed unmatched. The CDR3 consists of 21 residues. The CDR3 nucleotides are TGTGCCAGCACGTCCCCGGGGTTGACTAGCGGGAGAAGAGACCCAAAGGAGACCCAGTACTTC. This translates into CASTSPGLTSGRRDPKETQYF.

This clonotype was observed at least ten times. The chain's CDR3 is CATSDSRGLYTDTQYF. The CDR3 bases are TGTGCCACCAGTGATTCGCGGGGACTGTACACAGATACGCAGTATTTT. The chain recombines TRBV24-1 with TRBJ2-3, with D possibly TRBD2 on 6 matching bases. V gave up 2 bases and J gave up 2 bases, with 13 bases separating them. CDR3 length equals 16 residues. Germline lookup yields CDR1 KGHDR and CDR2 SFDVKD.

This chain joins TRBV24-1 and TRBJ2-5; no definite D call. Between the trimmed V and J ends, which lost 2 bases and 2 bases, there was a span of 8 bases. Germline V gene sequence: CDR1 KGHDR, CDR2 SFDVKD. The CDR3 runs to 14 residues. The CDR3 DNA reads TGTGCCACCAGTGATTCGTCAGCTCAAGAGACCCAGTACTTC. Its translation is CATSDSSAQETQYF.

V is TRBV6-9 and J is TRBJ2-1; TRBD2 might be the D (6 bases). This CDR3 has 13 amino acids. V lost 3 bases and J 9 bases, leaving 12 bases between the germline ends. Germline V CDR1 and CDR2: MNHGY, SVAAGI. The CDR3 protein is CASSYRTKGEQFF. The CDR3 bases are TGTGCCAGCAGTTACAGGACTAAGGGTGAGCAGTTCTTC.

The gene calls are TRBV6-1 and TRBJ2-7; possibly TRBD2 for D (5 bases). Germline V gene lookup returns CDR1 MNHNS and CDR2 SASEGT. The CDR3 is 13 amino acids. V was clipped by 5 bases and J by 2 bases, with 10 bases between them. The CDR3 region has the DNA TGTGCCAGCAGTACAGAGCGGACCTACGAGCAGTACTTC. Its translation: CASSTERTYEQYF.

The rearrangement uses TRBV6-5 and TRBJ2-7, with 7 bases matching TRBD2. From germline, CDR1 is MNHEY and CDR2 SVGAGI. V shed 3 bases, J shed 3 bases, and the junction held 14 bases outside the gene matches. The CDR3 extends over 17 amino acids. CDR3 sequence: CASSYKSVLAEVYEQYF. The CDR3 nucleotides read TGTGCCAGCAGTTATAAGTCCGTGCTAGCGGAGGTCTACGAGCAGTACTTC.

J is TRBJ1-5 and V is TRBV28; no definite D call. V gave up 3 bases and J gave up 1 base, with 7 bases separating them. The CDR3 runs 14 residues. Germline V gene lookup returns CDR1 MDHEN and CDR2 SYDVKM. CDR3: CASSFPGSNQPQHF. In DNA form, the CDR3 reads TGTGCCAGCAGTTTCCCGGGGAGCAATCAGCCCCAGCATTTT.

A few counts support this clonotype. The chain joins TRBV20-1 to TRBJ2-7; D might be TRBD1 or TRBD2, each matching 5 bases. The V and J ends lost 1 base and 3 bases respectively, with 10 bases between them. Germline lookup yields CDR1 DFQATT and CDR2 SNEGSKA (reference sequence). The CDR3 is made up of 13 amino acids. The DNA of the CDR3 is TGCAGTGCTAGAGTCCCGGGGCTCTACGAGCAGTACTTC. Residues: CSARVPGLYEQYF.

This clonotype was seen more than once but under ten times. The chain recombines TRBV27 with TRBJ2-7; D unclear. This CDR3 spans 15 amino acids. The germline V gene has CDR1 MNHEY and CDR2 SMNVEV (reference sequence). Trimming pared 1 base from V and 1 base from J, leaving 11 bases between. CDR3 nucleotides: TGTGCCAGCAGTTTATACAGTACGTTATCCTACGAGCAGTACTTC. Translating it yields CASSLYSTLSYEQYF.

There are a few counts of this clonotype. The CDR3 nucleotides read TGTGCCAGCAGCTTAACCGTGGCAGGCCATGGCTACACCTTC. It encodes CASSLTVAGHGYTF. V gene TRBV11-3 combines with J gene TRBJ1-2, with D unclear. Germline CDR1 and CDR2: SGHNT and YENEEA. The CDR3 is made up of 14 amino acids. Trimming pared 2 bases from V and 6 bases from J, leaving 13 bases between.

This clonotype has a handful of counts. V usage is TRBV27 and J usage is TRBJ2-2; 9 positions match TRBD2. The V segment lost 7 bases and the J segment 3 bases; nucleotides outside the gene matches: 3. CDR1 and CDR2 (germline): MNHEY, SMNVEV (reference sequence). This CDR3 spans 14 amino acids. The CDR3 DNA reads as TGTGCCAGCACGCGACTAGCGGACACCGGGGAGCTGTTTTTT. It codes for CASTRLADTGELFF.

Of note for this clonotype: A much larger clone lies one base from this, so it may be a read error. V usage is TRBV7-2 and J usage is TRBJ1-2, with D maybe TRBD1 (5 bases). Germline V gives CDR1 SGHTA, CDR2 FQGNSA. The CDR3 spans 15 residues. CDR3 region: CAGSLAPGLGYGYTF. CDR3 nucleotides: TGTGCCGGCAGCTTAGCGCCGGGGCTTGGCTATGGCTACACCTTC.

There are a few counts of this clonotype. V usage is TRBV19 and J usage is TRBJ2-5; D possibly matches TRBD1 or TRBD2 (5 bases each). The V end lost 3 bases, the J end lost 9 bases, and 14 bases lay between the germline ends. This CDR3 has 13 residues. Germline V gene lookup returns CDR1 LNHDA and CDR2 SQIVND (reference sequence). The CDR3 reads CASSIGRGAAQYF. The CDR3 nucleotides read TGTGCCAGTAGTATTGGAAGGGGAGCGGCCCAGTACTTC.

The table lists this clonotype with many counts. This chain links TRBV7-8 with TRBJ2-5; 11 nucleotides agree with TRBD2. V trimming: 5 bases; J trimming: 2 bases; junction bases outside the gene matches: 7. The CDR3 has 16 amino acids. Germline loops: CDR1 SGHVS, CDR2 FQNEAQ. The CDR3 protein is CASSLTSGSWQETQYF. CDR3 coding DNA: TGTGCCAGCAGCCTCACTAGCGGGAGCTGGCAAGAGACCCAGTACTTC.

Comment on this clonotype: A much larger clonotype is one base distant, so this may be a read error. The conserved closing phenylalanine or tryptophan is absent in this CDR3, likely reflecting a read error. J is TRBJ2-2 and V is TRBV12-3 or TRBV12-4; 7 nucleotides match TRBD1. This CDR3 has 14 amino acids. V dropped 5 bases and J dropped 7; count of bases not matched to a gene: 7. The CDR3 is CASSLTGTHGELFS. The CDR3, as DNA: TGTGCCAGCAGTCTGACAGGGACCCACGGGGAGCTGTTTTCT.

This clonotype was seen repeatedly, ten times or more. The CDR3 protein is CASRGRVSYNEQFF. CDR3 sequence (DNA): TGTGCCAGCCGGGGGCGGGTGTCCTACAATGAGCAGTTCTTC. J is TRBJ2-1 and V is TRBV19, with D perhaps assigned TRBD1 or TRBD2 (6 bases each). The CDR3 extends over 14 amino acids. Trimming shortened V by 9 bases and J by 1 base, and 13 bases separated the two germline ends. Looked up from germline, CDR1 is LNHDA and CDR2 is SQIVND (reference sequence).